Described below is a single T cell receptor beta chain sequence and its context. The CDR3 sequence is 16 residues long. Germline V lookup: CDR1 SGHTA, CDR2 FQGNSA. This entry is derived from a study of monozygotic twins with inflammatory bowel disease. An amount of approximately 3,600 ng of total RNA was used for each TCR library. From the 5' RACE reads, TCRdb lists one entry per CDR3 protein and no DNA. The clone table shows 150,000 to 200,000 distinct CDR3 sequences, with the ten largest holding around 2.8%. The gene calls are TRBV7-2 and TRBJ1-2; TCRdb names TRBD1, which stays unverified in the absence of DNA. The origin of this receptor is a human donor with ulcerative colitis or Crohn's disease, or a healthy co-twin of an affected twin (not recorded which). The sequencing input was blood. This CDR3 is CASSFSWRGQLEGYTF.